This is a list of T cell receptor beta chains from one sample in a study of cytomegalovirus exposure and HLA in healthy donors. Generated by immunoSEQ multiplex PCR, the TCRdb table keeps only in-frame clones and is missing some. Seen in this sample are about 140,000 clones; the ten most common clones hold 2% to 2.5%. Sequencing input: PBMCs. All receptors derive from a woman younger than 30 in good health and CMV-seronegative. The CDR3 runs from the conserved cysteine through the conserved F or W.

V,length,J,CDR3
TRBV13,12,TRBJ2-2,CASSFSPGELFF
TRBV5-1,18,.,CASSLASLAGRNPYEQYF
TRBV2,17,TRBJ2-1,CATLGTSGRASYNEQFF
TRBV7-9,17,TRBJ2-1,CASSSLRTSGRTDEQFF
TRBV4-3,15,TRBJ2-1,CASSQGGNENNEQFF
TRBV29-1,12,TRBJ1-1,CSVCIPENEAFF
TRBV19,14,TRBJ1-1,CASRPLITEGQAFF
TRBV6-4,15,TRBJ2-3,CASSEARTGFDTQYF
TRBV13,19,TRBJ2-6,CASSSISLAGVHGANVLTF
TRBV25-1,16,TRBJ2-3,CASSGGTHYTSDTQYF
TRBV7-2,16,TRBJ1-1,CASSRAGTKVNTEAFF
TRBV6-5,14,TRBJ2-7,CASRTIAGKYEQYF
TRBV20-1,11,TRBJ1-1,CSARSHTEAFF
TRBV7-3,18,TRBJ1-1,CASSINPGTAKEGTEAFF
TRBV10-3,15,TRBJ2-3,CAISERSLAADTQYF
TRBV4-2,15,TRBJ2-2,CASSQDHGDTGELFF
TRBV2,14,TRBJ2-7,CASRGLTSSYEQYF
TRBV10-1,15,TRBJ2-5,CASSRGSGGVGTQYF
TRBV4-1,16,TRBJ2-1,CASSPPRESSYNEQFF
TRBV7-2,17,TRBJ2-5,CASSLRGGGTGGVDQYF
TRBV7-9,14,TRBJ1-1,CASSPAQGGTEAFF
TRBV9,15,TRBJ2-1,CASTIGQGDYNEQFF
TRBV7-2,16,TRBJ2-3,CASSLQAGRGTDTQYF
TRBV7-9,15,TRBJ2-6,CASSSSSAGANVLTF
TRBV6-6,16,TRBJ2-5,CASSYPPASGQETQYF
TRBV5-1,13,TRBJ2-6,CASRASGANVLTF
TRBV5-5,17,TRBJ2-7,CASSISKTSGLSYEQYF
TRBV27,15,TRBJ2-5,CASSLWAGRQETQYF